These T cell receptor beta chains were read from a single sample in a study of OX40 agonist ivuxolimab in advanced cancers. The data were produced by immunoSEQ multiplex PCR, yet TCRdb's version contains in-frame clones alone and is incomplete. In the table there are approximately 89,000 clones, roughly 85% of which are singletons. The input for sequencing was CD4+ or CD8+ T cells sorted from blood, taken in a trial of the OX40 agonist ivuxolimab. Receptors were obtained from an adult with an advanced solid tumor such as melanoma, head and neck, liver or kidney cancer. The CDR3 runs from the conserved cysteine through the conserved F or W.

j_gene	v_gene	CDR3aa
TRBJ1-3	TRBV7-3	CASSPGPDYGNTIYF
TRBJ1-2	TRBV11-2	CASSSGTGNYGYTF
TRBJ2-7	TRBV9	CASSPRHNYEQYF
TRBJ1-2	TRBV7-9	CASSLAGRPTGYTF
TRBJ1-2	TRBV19	CASSMGGYGYTF
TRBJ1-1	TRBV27	CASSYLGNTEAFF
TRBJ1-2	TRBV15	CATSRDSEDGYTF
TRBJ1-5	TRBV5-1	CASSLGDSQPQHF
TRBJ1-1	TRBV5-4	CASSLAKGMNTEAFF
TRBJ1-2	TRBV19	CASSIGSATGSYGYTF
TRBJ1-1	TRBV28	CASDVSGTGGWNTEAFF
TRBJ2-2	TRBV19	CASSIKIGPGELFF
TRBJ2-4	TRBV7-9	CASSYVPLAKNIQYF
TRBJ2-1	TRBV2	CASSAASSYNEQFF
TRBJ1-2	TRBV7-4	CASSLESTGGYPLYCTF
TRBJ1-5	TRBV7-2	CASSFMQDSNQPQHF
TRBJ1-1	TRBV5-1	CASSPQDMNTEAFF
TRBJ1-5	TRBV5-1	CASSLEAGGGGNQPQHF
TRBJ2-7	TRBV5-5	CASSRPTGSYEQYF
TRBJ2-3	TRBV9	CASSVRGGVTDTQYF
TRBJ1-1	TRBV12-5	CASGLATMTALNTEAFF
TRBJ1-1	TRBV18	CASSESLDTEAFF
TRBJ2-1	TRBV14	CASSQPLVNEQFF
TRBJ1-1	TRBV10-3	CAISDTVDEAFF
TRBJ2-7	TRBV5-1	CASSFGNQDSRYEQYF
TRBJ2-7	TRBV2	CASLDRYEQYF
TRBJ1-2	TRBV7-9	CASSLGAGNYGYTF
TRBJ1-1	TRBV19	CASQGGAEAFF
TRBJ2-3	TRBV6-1	CASSGEWGGNTDTQYF
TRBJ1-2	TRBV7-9	CASTVFTGKGYTF
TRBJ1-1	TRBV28	CASSLQAPTAEAFF
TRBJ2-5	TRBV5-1	CASSFAGLSETQYF
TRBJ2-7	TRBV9	CASSVDGRSSYEQYF
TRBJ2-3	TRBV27	CASSLLGPDGWGDTDTQYF
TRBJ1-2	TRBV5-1	CASSLGTDLGGYTF